This T cell receptor (beta chain) stems from a study of blood T cell repertoires in COVID-19. Across the whole study: T cells, B-cell-depleted T cells, or PBMCs supplied cDNA or gDNA.

Original data processing: From reference gene primer amplification, estimates of nucleated cell counts were derived. Produced via immunoSEQ multiplex PCR; TCRdb's table is partial and in-frame only. The V and J calls and the clone size are those of that table, but D and trimming were determined from the DNA. The data contain around 430,000 clones, 70% to 90% of them singletons. Patients of the Seattle cohort, enrolled during active infection, were followed longitudinally. The CDR3 spans 15 residues. The V gene lost 0 bases and the J gene lost 1 base, with 8 bases spanning the gap. Looked up from germline, CDR1 is SGHRS and CDR2 is YFSETQ.

Sequencing used peripheral blood. The clonotype originates from a woman aged 45 to 65 with COVID-19, enrolled during active disease. V is TRBV5-1 and J is TRBJ1-5; possibly TRBD1 for D (6 bases). The DNA of the CDR3 is TGCGCCAGCAGCTTGGAAGGGGGAAGCAATCAGCCCCAGCATTTT. Residues: CASSLEGGSNQPQHF.